These 14 T cell receptor beta chains were sequenced from one sample in a study of blood T cell repertoires in COVID-19. Libraries were prepared by immunoSEQ multiplex PCR; TCRdb keeps only in-frame clonotypes and omits some of them. The sample carries over 90,000 clones, 84% recorded once. Source material: peripheral blood. The receptors derive from a human donor in a cohort sampled during active or convalescent COVID-19.

The V call is TRBV2, the J call TRBJ1-5; 8 positions match TRBD1. Germline CDR1 SNHLY, CDR2 FYNNEI. V was pared by 8 bases and J by 5 bases, with 11 bases of the junction left unmatched. The CDR3 extends over 15 amino acids. CDR3 nucleotides: TGTGCCAGCTTAAGAGACAGGGGTCCTCATCAGCCCCAGCATTTT. Translated: CASLRDRGPHQPQHF. The full variable domain, with the rest looked up from reference TRBV2 and TRBJ1-5, is EPEVTQTPSHQVTQMGQEVILRCVPISNHLYFYWYRQILGQKVEFLVSFYNNEISEKSEIFDDQFSVERPDGSNFTLKIRSTKLEDSAMYFCASLRDRGPHQPQHFGDGTRLSIL.

The chain links TRBV7-2 to TRBJ1-2; no reliable D call. Trimming removed 3 bases at V and 5 bases at J, with 7 bases between. The CDR3 is made up of 12 amino acids. Germline CDR1 and CDR2: SGHTA and FQGNSA. The CDR3 coding sequence is TGTGCCAGCAGCTTTGTTTTATATGGCTACACCTTC. This encodes CASSFVLYGYTF.

V gene TRBV6-1 combines with J gene TRBJ1-6; D is undetermined. Looked up from germline, CDR1 is MNHNS and CDR2 is SASEGT. CDR3 length: 16 residues. Deletions cut 4 bases from V and 7 bases from J, with 17 bases between. In DNA, the CDR3 is TGTGCCAGCAGTGCCTATCTAGTTGACCCCAATTCACCCCTCCACTTT. It is translated as CASSAYLVDPNSPLHF.

The V call is TRBV2, the J call TRBJ1-2; D unclear. Deletions cut 3 bases from V and 8 bases from J, with 10 bases between. Germline-derived CDR1 and CDR2 are SNHLY and FYNNEI. CDR3 length: 12 amino acids. CDR3 nucleotide sequence: TGTGCCAGCAGTGAGCAGGCTCGCGGCTACACCTTC. Amino acid sequence: CASSEQARGYTF.

This chain uses TRBV2 with TRBJ2-5; a weak D match, TRBD2 (6 bases). The V end was cut by 4 bases, the J end by 4 bases, with 34 bases between. The CDR3 sequence is 21 residues long. Germline-derived CDR1 and CDR2 are SNHLY and FYNNEI. The CDR3 DNA is TGTGCCAGCAGTGGCCCCCCCACTAGCTTTCCAAACTACGGTGGGGTAGAGACCCAGTACTTC. Protein sequence: CASSGPPTSFPNYGGVETQYF. The whole variable domain, remainder taken from reference TRBV2 and TRBJ2-5, is EPEVTQTPSHQVTQMGQEVILRCVPISNHLYFYWYRQILGQKVEFLVSFYNNEISEKSEIFDDQFSVERPDGSNFTLKIRSTKLEDSAMYFCASSGPPTSFPNYGGVETQYFGPGTRLLVL.

V gene TRBV6-5 combines with J gene TRBJ1-2; 7 bases map to TRBD1. The germline V gene encodes CDR1 MNHEY and CDR2 SVGAGI. The CDR3 has 14 residues. J was trimmed by 6 bases and V by 5 bases; bases with no gene match: 9. The CDR3 bases are TGTGCCAGCAGTCGGACAGGCCAGGGTGATGGCTACACCTTC. Encoded protein: CASSRTGQGDGYTF.

Comment on this clone: Within the sample, other DNA sequences also encode this same CDR3. The chain links TRBV9 to TRBJ1-3; no clear D gene. From germline, CDR1 is SGDLS and CDR2 YYNGEE. Trimming left V 0 bases short and J 4 bases short, with 11 bases between. This CDR3 has 15 residues. The chain's CDR3 is CASSVDGAPGNTIYF. The CDR3 DNA reads TGTGCCAGCAGCGTAGATGGAGCGCCCGGAAACACCATATATTTT. The whole variable domain, filled in from reference TRBV9 and TRBJ1-3, reads DSGVTQTPKHLITATGQRVTLRCSPRSGDLSVYWYQQSLDQGLQFLIQYYNGEERAKGNILERFSAQQFPDLHSELNLSSLELGDSALYFCASSVDGAPGNTIYFGEGSWLTVV.

This chain connects TRBV18 to TRBJ2-7, with 7 bases matching TRBD1. V dropped 0 bases and J dropped 3; count of bases not matched to a gene: 2. This CDR3 has 14 residues. Germline assignment: CDR1 KGHSH and CDR2 LQKENI. The CDR3, as DNA: TGTGCCAGCTCACCACCGACAGGGCGCTACGAGCAGTACTTC. Translation gives CASSPPTGRYEQYF.

This rearrangement joins TRBV7-2 to TRBJ1-2, with D unresolved. Germline V lookup: CDR1 SGHTA, CDR2 FQGNSA. V dropped 1 base and J dropped 0 bases, with 3 bases sitting between them. The CDR3 totals 13 residues. CDR3 loop: CASSLDTNYGYTF. The CDR3 region has the DNA TGTGCCAGCAGCTTAGACACTAACTATGGCTACACCTTC.

This clone was seen a handful of times. The chain links TRBV4-3 to TRBJ2-3; D is unresolved. CDR3 length equals 17 residues. Germline CDR1 is LGHNA and CDR2 is YSLEER. Trimming stripped 0 bases from V and 5 bases from J, with 18 bases between. This chain's CDR3 is CASSQEAAGYGGDTQYF. As DNA, the CDR3 is TGCGCCAGCAGCCAAGAGGCCGCAGGTTATGGTGGAGATACGCAGTATTTT.

The chain joins TRBV10-1 to TRBJ2-3; 10 bases match TRBD2. V was clipped by 8 bases and J by 3 bases; unmatched bases: 11. The CDR3 has 16 amino acids. From germline, CDR1 is WNHNN and CDR2 SYGVQD (reference sequence). The CDR3 loop reads CASPLSGGAWTDTQYF. CDR3 nucleotides: TGCGCCAGCCCGCTGAGCGGGGGGGCGTGGACAGATACGCAGTATTTT.

Only one count was recorded for this clone. This chain uses TRBV28 with TRBJ2-5, with 7 positions matching TRBD1. Germline V gene data show CDR1 as MDHEN and CDR2 as SYDVKM. The CDR3 spans 13 residues. After removal of 10 bases from V and 5 bases from J, the junction contained 10 bases not matched to a gene. CDR3 in DNA: TGTGCCACTGGAGAGGGGGCCAGGGAGACCCAGTACTTC. As protein: CATGEGARETQYF.

The rearrangement uses TRBV5-1 and TRBJ2-2; 7 bases are a match to TRBD1. The CDR3 totals 15 residues. CDR1 is SGHRS and CDR2 is YFSETQ in the germline V gene. Trimming cost V 3 bases and J 4 bases; bases outside gene matches: 6. The DNA of the CDR3 is TGCGCCAGCAGCTCCCGGACAGGTATCACCGGGGAGCTGTTTTTT. This gives the protein CASSSRTGITGELFF.

The rearrangement uses TRBV9 and TRBJ2-5; weak D call: TRBD1 (6 bases). CDR3 size: 12 residues. Germline V gene sequence: CDR1 SGDLS, CDR2 YYNGEE. The germline V and J ends were trimmed by 0 bases and 9 bases, with 9 bases remaining between them. The CDR3 coding sequence is TGTGCCAGCAGCGTAGCTGAGGGGGCCCAGTACTTC. Translated, it gives CASSVAEGAQYF.